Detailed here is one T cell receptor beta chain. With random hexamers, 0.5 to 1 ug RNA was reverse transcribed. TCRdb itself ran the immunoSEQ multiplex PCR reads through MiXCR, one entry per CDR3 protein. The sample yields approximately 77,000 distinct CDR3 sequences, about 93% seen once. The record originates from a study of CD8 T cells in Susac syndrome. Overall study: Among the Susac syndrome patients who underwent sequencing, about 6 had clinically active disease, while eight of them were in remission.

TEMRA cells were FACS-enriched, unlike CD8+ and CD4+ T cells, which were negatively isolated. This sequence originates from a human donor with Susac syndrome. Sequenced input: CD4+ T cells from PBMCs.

The CDR3 spells CASSFGAGNIQYF. The CDR3 DNA follows: TGTGCCAGCAGCTTTGGTGCAGGAAACATTCAGTACTTC. The chain joins TRBV7-2 to TRBJ2-4; D ambiguous. The CDR3 length is 13 residues. Trimming removed 3 bases at V and 6 bases at J, with 9 bases between. CDR1 is SGHTA and CDR2 is FQGNSA in the germline V gene.